Below are 11 T cell receptor beta chains sequenced from a single sample in a study of cytomegalovirus exposure and HLA in healthy donors (dated by TCRdb to 2015 to 2018). The library was produced with the immunoSEQ multiplex PCR assay. A mixture of 60 forward primers for TCR Vbeta segments and 13 reverse primers for TCR Jbeta segments was used in the multiplex PCR. Drawn from immuneACCESS, this table holds only the in-frame rearrangements with V and J called that TCRdb kept. Clones are partly lost; checked studies trace under half to an unresolved V gene and leave the rest unexplained. This sample is represented by 95,000 to 150,000 clones; roughly 15% of them were singletons. Together, the top ten hold about 1.9% of the sample. The source material was PBMCs. All receptors come from a woman aged 18-30 years in good health and CMV-seronegative.

The rearrangement joins TRBV5-1 to TRBJ1-1, with 7 nucleotides matching TRBD1. The CDR3 sequence is 14 residues long. Germline loops: CDR1 SGHRS, CDR2 YFSETQ. The V and J ends lost 4 bases and 2 bases, in that order; junction bases with no gene match: 5. The CDR3 here is CASSVGQSNTEAFF. For the CDR3, the DNA is TGCGCCAGCAGCGTGGGACAGAGTAACACTGAAGCTTTCTTT.

The chain recombines TRBV9 with TRBJ1-1; D is perhaps TRBD1 (6 bases). CDR1 and CDR2 (germline): SGDLS, YYNGEE. The V gene lost 4 bases and the J gene lost 0 bases, with 7 bases spanning the gap. The CDR3 extends over 13 amino acids. CDR3 coding DNA: TGTGCCAGCAGCAGGGGGATGAACACTGAAGCTTTCTTT. This sequence encodes CASSRGMNTEAFF.

This chain connects TRBV28 to TRBJ1-5; 8 bases align to TRBD1. The CDR3 extends over 17 amino acids. Per the germline V gene, CDR1 is MDHEN and CDR2 is SYDVKM. The V segment lost 5 bases and the J segment 5 bases; nucleotides outside the gene matches: 14. CDR3 coding DNA: TGTGCCAGCAGTCCGCGGACAGGGCGATTAGCGGATCAGCCCCAGCATTTT. Translated: CASSPRTGRLADQPQHF.

The chain is built from TRBV4-2 and TRBJ2-1, with 9 bases matching TRBD2. The length of the CDR3 is 16 residues. Per germline, CDR1 LGHNA and CDR2 YNFKEQ. J lost 1 base, V lost 0 bases, and 1 base had no gene match. CDR3 DNA sequence: TGTGCCAGCAGCCAAGAAACTAGCGGGTCCTACAATGAGCAGTTCTTC. Its protein product is CASSQETSGSYNEQFF.

The chain is built from TRBV7-2 and TRBJ2-2, with unresolved D. Per the germline V gene, CDR1 is SGHTA and CDR2 is FQGNSA. The V gene lost 5 bases and the J gene lost 0 bases, with 7 bases spanning the gap. This CDR3 contains 14 residues. CDR3 DNA sequence: TGTGCCAGCAGCCCACAGACGAACACCGGGGAGCTGTTTTTT. The encoded protein is CASSPQTNTGELFF.

This clone was found a few times. One end of the junction fails to match germline, which may point to a read error. The chain has TRBV30 and TRBJ1-2, with a tentative D call TRBD1 (5 bases). This CDR3 comprises 11 residues. Germline CDR1 reads GTSNPN; CDR2 reads SVGIG (reference sequence). In DNA, the CDR3 is TGTGCCTGGAGTACCGGTGGGGCTCTTGCCTTC. Encoded protein: CAWSTGGALAF. The entire variable domain, with the rest obtained from reference TRBV30 and TRBJ1-2, is as follows: SQTIHQWPATLVQPVGSPLSLECTVEGTSNPNLYWYRQAAGRGLQLLFYSVGIGQISSEVPQNLSASRPQDRQFILSSKKLLLSDSGFYLCAWSTGGALAFGSGTRLTVV.

The rearrangement joins TRBV28 to TRBJ2-7, with 8 bases matching TRBD1. Germline V gene data show CDR1 as MDHEN and CDR2 as SYDVKM. V lost 5 bases, J lost 7 bases, and 7 bases stayed unmatched. The CDR3 loop spans 13 amino acids. This chain's CDR3 is CASSEQGAWEQYF. The DNA of the CDR3 is TGTGCCAGCAGTGAGCAGGGGGCTTGGGAGCAGTACTTC. Together with reference TRBV28 and TRBJ2-7, the CDR3 gives the full variable domain: DVKVTQSSRYLVKRTGEKVFLECVQDMDHENMFWYRQDPGLGLRLIYFSYDVKMKEKGDIPEGYSVSREKKERFSLILESASTNQTSMYLCASSEQGAWEQYFGPGTRLTVT.

The chain recombines TRBV28 with TRBJ1-2; 7 bases line up with TRBD1. The J segment lost 8 bases and the V segment lost 6 bases, leaving 21 bases of the junction unmatched. This CDR3 region has 17 residues. Germline-derived CDR1 and CDR2 are MDHEN and SYDVKM. Here the CDR3 DNA reads TGTGCCAGCAGCCGCTTATACCCCAGACAGGGATTTGGAGGCTACACCTTC. This sequence encodes CASSRLYPRQGFGGYTF.

This rearrangement joins TRBV10-1 to TRBJ1-2; 10 bases fit TRBD1. The ends lost 5 bases at V and 8 bases at J; junction bases unmatched: 14. Germline-derived CDR1 and CDR2 are WNHNN and SYGVQD (reference sequence). CDR3 size: 16 residues. The CDR3 loop reads CASSRTTGTGEKGYTF. CDR3 bases: TGCGCCAGCAGTCGGACCACCGGGACAGGGGAGAAGGGCTACACCTTC.

The rearrangement joins TRBV29-1 to TRBJ1-1; D gene uncertain. CDR1 is SQVTM and CDR2 is ANQGSEA in the germline V gene. Deletions cut 2 bases from V and 0 bases from J, with 7 bases between. The CDR3 totals 13 residues. The chain's CDR3 is CSVESGLNTEAFF. In DNA form, the CDR3 reads TGCAGCGTTGAATCGGGGTTGAACACTGAAGCTTTCTTT.

This clone was recorded a few times. The V and J genes are TRBV19 and TRBJ2-5, with TRBD2 as a possible D gene (5 bases). V was cut by 2 bases and J by 0 bases, with 7 bases left in between. Per germline, CDR1 LNHDA and CDR2 SQIVND (reference sequence). The CDR3 consists of 14 residues. The CDR3, as DNA: TGTGCCAGTAGTATACTCGGGAACCAAGAGACCCAGTACTTC. This translates into CASSILGNQETQYF.